The rows below give T cell receptor beta chains drawn from one sample of a study of OX40 agonist ivuxolimab in advanced cancers. Some clones are missing from TCRdb's copy, which holds only in-frame ones; the method was immunoSEQ multiplex PCR. The table has about 96,000 clones, more than 80% seen once. The source was CD4+ or CD8+ T cells sorted from blood, collected in a trial of the OX40 agonist ivuxolimab. The receptors come from an adult with an advanced solid tumor such as melanoma, head and neck, liver or kidney cancer. Both conserved end residues are part of each CDR3. D genes are given only for firm matches. The listing skips clone size in some rows; elsewhere it reads once, few, many or a size class.

J	D	V	size	CDR3	DNA
TRBJ2-5	-	TRBV27	-	CASSLSGTQETQYF	TGTGCCAGCAGTTTATCTGGCACTCAAGAGACCCAGTACTTC
TRBJ2-7	TRBD1	TRBV7-9	-	CASSHNRGQGLYEQYF	TGTGCCAGCAGCCACAATCGGGGACAGGGTCTCTACGAGCAGTACTTC
TRBJ2-1	-	TRBV4-2	-	CASSQDLQEQFF	TGTGCCAGCAGCCAAGATCTGCAGGAGCAGTTCTTC
TRBJ1-6	-	TRBV14	once	CASSHKQGVSMNSPLHF	TGTGCCAGCAGCCATAAACAGGGAGTATCTATGAATTCACCCCTCCACTTT
TRBJ1-1	TRBD1	TRBV30	-	CAFRDRGSFEAFF	TGTGCCTTCCGGGACAGGGGGTCCTTTGAAGCTTTCTTT
TRBJ2-1	-	TRBV15	-	CATSRDAQGRNEQFF	TGTGCCACCAGCAGAGATGCCCAGGGGAGGAATGAGCAGTTCTTC
TRBJ2-1	TRBD2	TRBV7-3	-	CASSLQAGDFYNEQFF	TGTGCCAGCAGCTTACAAGCGGGGGATTTCTACAATGAGCAGTTCTTC
TRBJ2-7	-	TRBV7-9	-	CASSSSGVGYEQYF	TGTGCCAGCAGCTCCTCAGGGGTAGGCTACGAGCAGTACTTC
TRBJ2-2	TRBD2	TRBV19	once	CASSRGLAYTGELFF	TGTGCCAGTAGTCGGGGACTAGCCTACACCGGGGAGCTGTTTTTT
TRBJ2-6	-	TRBV6-6	-	CASSSSETGANVLTF	TGTGCCAGCAGTTCCTCGGAAACCGGGGCCAACGTCCTGACTTTC
TRBJ1-1	-	TRBV7-9	few	CASSGSNTEAFF	TGTGCCAGCAGCGGATCGAACACTGAAGCTTTCTTT
TRBJ1-5	-	TRBV27	-	CASRRGDQPQHF	TGTGCCAGCAGGAGGGGCGATCAGCCCCAGCATTTT
TRBJ1-1	-	TRBV27	-	CASSFYRDTEAFF	TGTGCCAGCAGTTTTTACAGGGACACTGAAGCTTTCTTT
TRBJ1-2	-	TRBV12-5	-	CASGPPLVDYGYTF	TGTGCTAGTGGTCCCCCCCTCGTTGACTATGGCTACACCTTC
TRBJ1-2	-	TRBV5-1	-	CASSLRGETDGYTF	TGCGCCAGCAGCTTGAGAGGGGAGACCGATGGCTACACCTTC
TRBJ2-7	-	TRBV19	-	CASSPGQANYEQYF	TGTGCCAGTAGTCCGGGACAAGCTAACTACGAGCAGTACTTC
TRBJ2-7	TRBD1	TRBV29-1	few	CSVGLRTGDISEQYF	TGCAGCGTTGGACTCCGGACAGGGGATATTAGCGAGCAGTACTTC
TRBJ2-3	TRBD2	TRBV5-8	-	CASSLGVGLAGITDTQYF	TGTGCCAGCAGCTTGGGAGTCGGACTAGCGGGGATCACAGATACGCAGTATTTT
TRBJ1-2	-	TRBV18	-	CASSPGQNYGYTF	TGTGCCAGCTCACCCGGACAGAACTATGGCTACACCTTC
TRBJ2-2	-	TRBV6-5	-	CASSLGVPGELFF	TGTGCCAGCAGCCTAGGGGTCCCCGGGGAGCTGTTTTTT
TRBJ2-7	TRBD2	TRBV15	-	CATSMGVLAGGFEQYF	TGTGCCACCAGCATGGGCGTACTAGCGGGAGGATTCGAGCAGTACTTC
TRBJ1-3	-	TRBV7-2	-	CASSSIPPGTSGNTIYF	TGTGCCAGCAGCTCGATACCACCTGGGACATCTGGAAACACCATATATTTT
TRBJ2-3	-	TRBV5-1	-	CASSLEGHFSTDTQYF	TGCGCCAGCAGCTTGGAGGGACATTTCAGCACAGATACGCAGTATTTT
TRBJ1-1	TRBD1	TRBV15	-	CATSTMTGTLTAEAFF	TGTGCCACCAGCACTATGACAGGGACCTTGACGGCTGAAGCTTTCTTT
TRBJ2-2	TRBD2	TRBV27	-	CASSSRTSGRPIKTNTGELFF	TGTGCCAGCAGTTCCAGGACTAGCGGGAGACCCATAAAAACGAACACCGGGGAGCTGTTTTTT
TRBJ2-7	-	TRBV6-5	-	CASSYSLQGTYEQYF	TGTGCCAGCAGTTACTCGCTACAGGGAACCTACGAGCAGTACTTC
TRBJ1-1	-	TRBV9	-	CASSVAGSGRARAEAFF	TGTGCCAGCAGCGTAGCTGGTAGTGGGAGGGCACGCGCTGAAGCTTTCTTT
TRBJ1-1	-	TRBV15	-	CATSRDLGSYTEAFF	TGTGCCACCAGCAGAGATCTCGGGAGCTACACTGAAGCTTTCTTT
TRBJ1-6	-	TRBV19	-	CASSIDQGKNSPLHF	TGTGCCAGTAGTATAGATCAGGGAAAAAATTCACCCCTCCACTTT
TRBJ2-1	-	TRBV11-2	-	CASSFVGAYRSSYNEQFF	TGTGCCAGCAGCTTTGTGGGCGCTTACAGGTCCTCCTACAATGAGCAGTTCTTC
TRBJ2-2	-	TRBV2	-	CASVREQVTGELFF	TGTGCCAGCGTCCGGGAACAAGTCACCGGGGAGCTGTTTTTT
TRBJ1-4	-	TRBV5-1	-	CASSLVPANEKLFF	TGCGCCAGCAGCTTGGTACCGGCTAATGAAAAACTGTTTTTT
TRBJ2-7	-	TRBV21-1	-	CASTPKRSSYEQYF	TGTGCCAGCACCCCCAAAAGGAGCTCCTACGAGCAGTACTTC
TRBJ2-5	-	TRBV9	-	CASSVGRGTETQYF	TGTGCCAGCAGCGTAGGGCGGGGCACAGAGACCCAGTACTTC
TRBJ1-2	-	TRBV19	once	CASTRQGYGYTF	TGTGCCAGTACGCGGCAAGGCTATGGCTACACCTTC
TRBJ1-2	-	TRBV18	few	CASSPPAGRGYGYTF	TGTGCCAGCTCACCACCCGCAGGTCGGGGGTATGGCTACACCTTC
TRBJ1-4	-	TRBV30	-	CAWISQGKSEKLFF	TGTGCCTGGATCTCCCAGGGAAAATCCGAAAAACTGTTTTTT
TRBJ1-2	TRBD1	TRBV6-6	-	CASSYQQGSNGYTF	TGTGCCAGCAGTTACCAACAGGGGAGTAATGGCTACACCTTC
TRBJ1-2	-	TRBV5-8	-	CASSFRSNYGYTF	TGTGCCAGCAGCTTCCGCTCGAACTATGGCTACACCTTC
TRBJ2-5	TRBD2	TRBV10-2	-	CATGLAGSQETQYF	TGCGCCACTGGACTAGCGGGATCTCAAGAGACCCAGTACTTC
TRBJ2-5	TRBD1	TRBV5-1	few	CASSFSIGQGIQETQYF	TGCGCCAGCAGCTTTAGCATTGGACAGGGAATACAAGAGACCCAGTACTTC
TRBJ1-4	-	TRBV19	-	CATRPASLEKLFF	TGTGCCACCCGACCGGCCTCCCTTGAAAAACTGTTTTTT
TRBJ1-2	TRBD1	TRBV5-1	-	CASSSGTGNYGYTF	TGCGCCAGCAGTTCCGGGACAGGGAACTATGGCTACACCTTC
TRBJ1-1	-	TRBV13	few	CASSLGDRMNTEAFF	TGTGCCAGCAGCTTAGGGGACAGAATGAACACTGAAGCTTTCTTT
TRBJ2-2	TRBD1	TRBV7-8	-	CASSPGQDPGELFF	TGTGCCAGCAGCCCAGGACAGGATCCCGGGGAGCTGTTTTTT
TRBJ2-7	-	TRBV6-5	-	CASSYGGNNPYEQYF	TGTGCCAGCAGTTACGGCGGGAATAATCCCTACGAGCAGTACTTC
TRBJ2-5	-	TRBV6-1	-	CASSEGRVRLGETQYF	TGTGCCAGCAGTGAAGGGAGGGTTAGACTCGGCGAGACCCAGTACTTC
TRBJ1-5	-	TRBV29-1	-	CSVGYGSNQPQHF	TGCAGCGTTGGTTACGGTAGCAATCAGCCCCAGCATTTT
TRBJ2-2	-	TRBV7-3	few	CASSFGTPNTGELFF	TGTGCCAGCAGCTTCGGAACACCCAACACCGGGGAGCTGTTTTTT
TRBJ2-7	TRBD1	TRBV7-9	-	CASSLGQGVTYEQYF	TGTGCCAGCAGCCTCGGACAGGGTGTAACCTACGAGCAGTACTTC
TRBJ1-4	-	TRBV15	-	CATSRGMGRTNEKLFF	TGTGCCACCAGCAGAGGGATGGGGCGAACTAATGAAAAACTGTTTTTT
TRBJ2-1	-	TRBV5-1	-	CASSLSAALNNEQFF	TGCGCCAGCAGCTTGTCGGCAGCCCTTAACAATGAGCAGTTCTTC
TRBJ2-5	TRBD1	TRBV6-1	-	CASSANRGRGETQYF	TGTGCCAGCAGTGCTAACAGGGGGCGCGGGGAGACCCAGTACTTC
TRBJ1-1	TRBD1	TRBV10-3	-	CAIWAGGSGTEAFF	TGTGCCATCTGGGCAGGGGGCTCGGGCACTGAAGCTTTCTTT
TRBJ2-7	TRBD2	TRBV7-8	-	CASSPRGSGHYEQYF	TGTGCCAGCAGCCCTCGGGGTAGCGGGCATTACGAGCAGTACTTC
TRBJ2-3	TRBD2	TRBV18	once	CASSPPSGGLTDTQYF	TGTGCCAGCTCACCACCTAGCGGGGGCCTCACAGATACGCAGTATTTT
TRBJ1-1	-	TRBV10-3	-	CAISPPRRGTTEAFF	TGTGCCATCAGCCCCCCCCGAAGGGGGACGACCGAAGCTTTCTTT
TRBJ1-4	-	TRBV27	once	CASSSFRGGREKLFF	TGTGCCAGCAGTTCCTTCAGGGGAGGTCGTGAAAAACTGTTTTTT
TRBJ2-1	TRBD2	TRBV4-3	-	CASSQSRGEWEQFF	TGCGCCAGCAGCCAGAGCCGGGGGGAGTGGGAGCAGTTCTTC
TRBJ2-7	-	TRBV5-6	few	CASSSVDEQYF	TGTGCCAGCAGCTCCGTGGACGAGCAGTACTTC